The 7 T cell receptor beta chains given below trace back to one sample, sequenced in a study of glioma-infiltrating T cells after dendritic cell vaccination. The method was immunoSEQ multiplex PCR; TCRdb's version includes in-frame clones alone and lacks a portion of them. The sample shows under 100,000 clones, 79% of them seen only once. The input for sequencing was blood, taken before dendritic cell vaccination. Receptors originate from a human donor with glioblastoma.

The chain employs TRBV2 and TRBJ1-6; 7 positions agree with TRBD1. Germline CDR1 and CDR2: SNHLY and FYNNEI. The CDR3 loop spans 14 amino acids. The V and J ends lost 3 bases and 9 bases, in that order; junction bases with no gene match: 5. The CDR3 DNA is TGTGCCAGCAGTGAGGGACAGTTCATTTCACCCCTCCACTTT. It yields the protein CASSEGQFISPLHF. Supplemented by reference TRBV2 and TRBJ1-6, the full variable domain reads EPEVTQTPSHQVTQMGQEVILRCVPISNHLYFYWYRQILGQKVEFLVSFYNNEISEKSEIFDDQFSVERPDGSNFTLKIRSTKLEDSAMYFCASSEGQFISPLHFGNGTRLTVT.

V and J are TRBV7-9 and TRBJ2-1; 10 bases fit TRBD2. CDR1 and CDR2 (germline): SEHNR, FQNEAQ (reference sequence). Trimming removed 6 bases from V and 4 bases from J; junction bases left unmatched: 12. CDR3 length: 17 amino acids. Written as DNA, the CDR3 is TGTGCCAGCAGTTACCCGAGGCTAGCGGGGGAGTACAATGAGCAGTTCTTC. This codes for CASSYPRLAGEYNEQFF.

The rearrangement joins TRBV28 to TRBJ1-2, with TRBD1 matching 7 bases. The CDR3 is made up of 11 amino acids. Trimming at V came to 10 bases and at J to 5 bases, leaving 4 bases not matched to a gene. Germline assignment: CDR1 MDHEN and CDR2 SYDVKM. CDR3 in DNA: TGTGCCACGACAGGGAAATATGGCTACACCTTC. Protein sequence: CATTGKYGYTF.

The rearrangement uses TRBV7-2 and TRBJ2-7; 7 bases map to TRBD2. The CDR3 has 16 amino acids. CDR1 is SGHTA and CDR2 is FQGNSA in the germline V gene. Unmatched junction bases numbered 10, after V lost 2 bases and J lost 3 bases. The CDR3 sequence: CASSLSSTSTHYEQYF. The CDR3 coding sequence is TGTGCCAGCAGCTTATCTTCGACTAGCACCCACTACGAGCAGTACTTC.

The chain has TRBV5-4 and TRBJ2-3; D remains ambiguous. This CDR3 is 13 amino acids long. Germline assignment: CDR1 SGHNT and CDR2 YYREEE (reference sequence). The germline V and J ends were trimmed by 6 bases and 1 base, with 9 bases remaining between them. DNA of the CDR3: TGTGCCAGCACCCTGCAGGGCACAGATACGCAGTATTTT. Amino acids: CASTLQGTDTQYF.

The CDR3 DNA reads as TGCGCCAGCAGCCCCCTTGGCATCACTGAAGCTTTCTTT. This codes for CASSPLGITEAFF. The chain has TRBV5-1 and TRBJ1-1; D unresolved. Trimming stripped 4 bases from V and 4 bases from J, with 11 bases between. From germline, CDR1 is SGHRS and CDR2 YFSETQ. The CDR3 is 13 amino acids.

The chain recombines TRBV10-2 with TRBJ2-7, with D possibly TRBD1 on 6 matching bases. The V end was cut by 8 bases, the J end by 3 bases, with 8 bases between. The germline V gene has CDR1 WSHSY and CDR2 SAAADI. The CDR3 length is 11 residues. The CDR3 spells CASLQGYEQYF. The DNA of the CDR3 is TGCGCCAGCCTACAGGGCTACGAGCAGTACTTC.